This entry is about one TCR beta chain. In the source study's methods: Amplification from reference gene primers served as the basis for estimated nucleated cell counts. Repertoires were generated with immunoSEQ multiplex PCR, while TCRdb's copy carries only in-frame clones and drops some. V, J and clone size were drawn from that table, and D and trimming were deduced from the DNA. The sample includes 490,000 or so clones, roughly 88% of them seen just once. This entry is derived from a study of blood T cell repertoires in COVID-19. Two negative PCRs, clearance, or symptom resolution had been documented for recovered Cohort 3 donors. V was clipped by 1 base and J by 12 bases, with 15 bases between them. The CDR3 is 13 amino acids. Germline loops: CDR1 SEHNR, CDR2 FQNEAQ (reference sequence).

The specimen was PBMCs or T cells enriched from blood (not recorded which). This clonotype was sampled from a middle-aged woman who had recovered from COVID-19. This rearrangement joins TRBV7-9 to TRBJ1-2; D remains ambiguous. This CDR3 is CASSLEAQRIHTF. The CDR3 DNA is TGTGCCAGCAGCTTAGAGGCCCAGCGGATCCACACCTTC.